This entry lists 27 T cell receptor beta chains sequenced from one sample in a study of blood T cell repertoires in COVID-19. TCRdb keeps only in-frame clones here, not all; method: immunoSEQ multiplex PCR. The sample gives over 70,000 clones, roughly 80% of which show up once; 2% to 2.5% is in the top ten. Material for sequencing was peripheral blood. Receptors were obtained from a man between 70 and 80 years old with COVID-19, enrolled during active disease.

The rearrangement uses TRBV9 and TRBJ1-1; 9 positions agree with TRBD1. J gave up 3 bases and V 0 bases, and 3 bases lay outside the gene matches. This CDR3 region has 15 residues. In germline, CDR1 is SGDLS, CDR2 YYNGEE. The CDR3 sequence is CASSVGGQGYTEAFF. The CDR3 DNA reads TGTGCCAGCAGCGTAGGAGGACAGGGGTACACTGAAGCTTTCTTT.

The chain carries TRBV28 and TRBJ2-7; possible D gene TRBD1, 6 bases. The CDR3 has 13 amino acids. The germline V and J ends were trimmed by 8 bases and 2 bases, with 13 bases remaining between them. Looked up from germline, CDR1 is MDHEN and CDR2 is SYDVKM. CDR3 loop: CASLVQGAYEQYF. CDR3 bases: TGTGCCAGCCTTGTACAGGGTGCCTACGAGCAGTACTTC.

This sequence joins TRBV4-2 and TRBJ1-2; the match to TRBD1 covers 7 bases. The CDR3 consists of 15 residues. V lost 0 bases and J lost 5; bases outside the gene matches: 6. Germline V CDR1 and CDR2: LGHNA, YNFKEQ. The CDR3 sequence is CASSQDQGGGYGYTF. In nucleotides, the CDR3 is TGTGCCAGCAGCCAAGACCAAGGGGGCGGTTATGGCTACACCTTC.

This sequence joins TRBV6-4 and TRBJ1-3; possibly TRBD1 for D (6 bases). Trimming left V 3 bases short and J 1 base short, with 19 bases between. This CDR3 comprises 18 residues. Germline assignment: CDR1 MRHNA and CDR2 SNTAGT. The CDR3 loop reads CASSERRTEVPSGNTIYF. The CDR3 DNA is TGTGCCAGCAGTGAAAGGAGGACAGAAGTACCTTCTGGAAACACCATATATTTT.

This clone came up a few times. This chain joins TRBV7-3 and TRBJ2-2, with a tentative D call TRBD2 (6 bases). The V gene's germline CDR1 is SGHTA and CDR2 FQGTGA. The germline V and J ends were trimmed by 3 bases and 4 bases, with 6 bases remaining between them. This CDR3 is built from 13 residues. The DNA for the CDR3 is TGTGCCAGCAGCTTGGGGGGCACCGGGGAGCTGTTTTTT. Its translation is CASSLGGTGELFF.

V and J are TRBV29-1 and TRBJ1-2; 7 nucleotides match TRBD1. Germline CDR1 is SQVTM and CDR2 is ANQGSEA. The CDR3 is made up of 12 amino acids. With 5 bases clipped from V and 5 bases from J, the junction kept 5 bases outside the gene matches. The DNA of the CDR3 is TGCAGCGTTCAGGGGGGTTATTATGGCTACACCTTC. Translating it yields CSVQGGYYGYTF.

The chain combines TRBV3-1 (or the pseudogene TRBV3-2) with TRBJ2-1; D gene ambiguous. The CDR3 covers 15 residues. CDR1 is LGHDT and CDR2 is YNNKEL in the germline V gene (reference sequence). V was cut by 0 bases and J by 2 bases, with 8 bases left in between. CDR3 bases: TGTGCCAGCAGCCAAGAAATTAGCCCCTACAATGAGCAGTTCTTC. Amino acid sequence: CASSQEISPYNEQFF.

The chain is built from TRBV30 and TRBJ1-2, with D unresolved. The CDR3 length is 14 residues. CDR1 and CDR2 (germline): GTSNPN, SVGIG (reference sequence). V lost 4 bases, J lost 2 bases, and 14 bases lay in between. CDR3 DNA: TGTGCCTGGACCCCGGGGTCGGTCAACTATGGCTACACCTTC. Encoded protein: CAWTPGSVNYGYTF.

This chain uses TRBV2 with TRBJ1-2; a possible D gene is TRBD1 (6 bases). Germline CDR1 reads SNHLY; CDR2 reads FYNNEI. The length of the CDR3 is 13 residues. V lost 6 bases to trimming and J lost 8 bases, with 16 bases between them. The CDR3 DNA reads as TGTGCCAGCAGCTACGGGGGGGGCGGAGGCTACACCTTC. Protein sequence: CASSYGGGGGYTF. Full variable domain (remainder filled in from reference TRBV2 and TRBJ1-2): EPEVTQTPSHQVTQMGQEVILRCVPISNHLYFYWYRQILGQKVEFLVSFYNNEISEKSEIFDDQFSVERPDGSNFTLKIRSTKLEDSAMYFCASSYGGGGGYTFGSGTRLTVV.

The chain links TRBV28 to TRBJ1-5; 10 bases fit TRBD1. The CDR3 contains 14 residues. Trimming took 4 bases from V and 4 from J; bases not matched to a gene: 1. Germline CDR1 reads MDHEN; CDR2 reads SYDVKM. For the CDR3, the DNA is TGTGCCAGCAGTTCGGGACAGGGGAATCAGCCCCAGCATTTT. This encodes CASSSGQGNQPQHF.

This chain uses TRBV7-3 with TRBJ1-2; D remains unclear. With 3 bases removed from V and 1 base from J, the gap between germline ends came to 15 bases. CDR1 is SGHTA, CDR2 FQGTGA, per germline. The CDR3 has 16 residues. The CDR3 coding sequence is TGTGCCAGCAGCTTGGCAGCGAGGAGGAGTAACTATGGCTACACCTTC. As protein: CASSLAARRSNYGYTF.

The gene calls are TRBV24-1 and TRBJ2-7; TRBD2 might be the D (6 bases). CDR3 length equals 16 residues. V was cut by 3 bases and J by 0 bases, with 14 bases left in between. Germline CDR1 KGHDR, CDR2 SFDVKD. The CDR3 DNA is TGTGCCACCAGTGATGCCGGGGCGGGAAGCTCCTACGAGCAGTACTTC. It is translated as CATSDAGAGSSYEQYF.

Concerning this clone itself: The sample holds other DNA sequences that translate to the same CDR3. J is TRBJ1-6 and V is TRBV5-4, with D perhaps matching TRBD1 (6 bases). The CDR3 length is 14 residues. V gave up 4 bases and J gave up 4 bases, with 9 bases separating them. Germline V lookup: CDR1 SGHNT, CDR2 YYREEE (reference sequence). CDR3 in amino acids: CASSLDRYNSPLHF. In nucleotides, the CDR3 is TGTGCCAGCAGCCTGGACAGATATAATTCACCCCTCCACTTT.

This chain connects TRBV19 to TRBJ2-3; D not certain. CDR1 and CDR2 (germline): LNHDA, SQIVND (reference sequence). V was shortened by 4 bases and J by 1 base, with 9 bases between the two germline ends. The CDR3 totals 14 residues. CDR3 DNA sequence: TGTGCCAGTAGTAACTGGCAGGGCACAGATACGCAGTATTTT. Translation gives CASSNWQGTDTQYF. Variable domain in full (rest from reference TRBV19 and TRBJ2-3): DGGITQSPKYLFRKEGQNVTLSCEQNLNHDAMYWYRQDPGQGLRLIYYSQIVNDFQKGDIAEGYSVSREKKESFPLTVTSAQKNPTAFYLCASSNWQGTDTQYFGPGTRLTVL.

This clone was counted once. The J gene is TRBJ1-2, the V gene TRBV27; TRBD1 matches at 7 bases. Unmatched junction bases numbered 7, after V lost 5 bases and J lost 4 bases. Germline assignment: CDR1 MNHEY and CDR2 SMNVEV (reference sequence). CDR3 size: 14 residues. CDR3 bases: TGTGCCAGCAGTGTAGGACAGGCCTTCTATGGCTACACCTTC. Protein: CASSVGQAFYGYTF.

The genes are TRBV5-8 and TRBJ1-1; no clear D gene. CDR3 length: 11 residues. Trimming stripped 4 bases from V and 8 bases from J, with 9 bases between. Looked up from germline, CDR1 is SGHTS and CDR2 is YDEGEE. CDR3: CASSRTGEAFF. CDR3 nucleotide sequence: TGTGCCAGCAGCCGTACGGGGGAAGCTTTCTTT.

The gene calls are TRBV3-1 (or the pseudogene TRBV3-2) and TRBJ1-6, with 11 nucleotides matching TRBD1. V lost 5 bases to trimming and J lost 4 bases; unmatched junction nucleotides: 4. The CDR3 has 16 amino acids. The germline gives CDR1 LGHDT, CDR2 YNNKEL (reference sequence). Written as DNA, the CDR3 is TGTGCCAGCAGCTATGGGACAGGGGGATATAATTCACCCCTCCACTTT. Protein: CASSYGTGGYNSPLHF.

The rearrangement uses TRBV5-1 and TRBJ1-3; D may be TRBD1 (5 bases). Germline V gene data show CDR1 as SGHRS and CDR2 as YFSETQ. This CDR3 is built from 15 residues. The V end was cut by 5 bases, the J end by 4 bases, with 16 bases between. The CDR3 region is CASSAGVMEGNTIYF. CDR3 nucleotide sequence: TGCGCCAGCAGTGCGGGGGTTATGGAAGGAAACACCATATATTTT.

In this sample, this clone turned up once. The gene calls are TRBV6-5 and TRBJ1-2, with unresolved D. The CDR3 totals 12 residues. Trimming removed 6 bases from V and 5 bases from J, with 10 bases in between. The germline gives CDR1 MNHEY, CDR2 SVGAGI. CDR3 nucleotides: TGTGCCAGCAGCCCCTCGGGTTATGGCTACACCTTC. The encoded protein is CASSPSGYGYTF.

This chain joins TRBV4-2 and TRBJ1-4; D perhaps matches TRBD1 (5 bases). The CDR3 runs 15 residues. The V and J ends lost 3 bases and 3 bases respectively, with 11 bases between them. CDR1 is LGHNA, CDR2 YNFKEQ, per germline. CDR3 sequence: CASSHRGRSNEKLFF. DNA for the CDR3: TGTGCCAGCAGCCATAGGGGTAGGTCTAATGAAAAACTGTTTTTT.

This chain links TRBV6-2 or TRBV6-3 with TRBJ2-7; 8 bases fit TRBD2. Germline trimming cut 5 bases from V and 5 bases from J; bases unmatched to any gene: 17. The CDR3 is 17 amino acids. Germline V lookup: CDR1 MNHEY, CDR2 SVGEGT. The CDR3 DNA is TGTGCCAGCAGTGCCCTTCACAGCGAGCGGGAGTTACACGAGCAGTACTTC. Its protein product is CASSALHSERELHEQYF.

The chain uses TRBV6-5 and TRBJ2-3; D remains ambiguous. CDR1 is MNHEY, CDR2 SVGAGI, per germline. V lost 6 bases and J 4 bases, leaving 5 bases between the germline ends. This CDR3 has 11 amino acids. This CDR3 is CASSFSDTQYF. CDR3 sequence (DNA): TGTGCCAGCAGCTTCTCAGATACGCAGTATTTT.

The chain links TRBV27 to TRBJ2-1; 8 nucleotides match TRBD2. The CDR3 sequence is 15 residues long. Germline CDR1 reads MNHEY; CDR2 reads SMNVEV (reference sequence). Trimming took 5 bases from V and 8 from J; bases not matched to a gene: 11. DNA for the CDR3: TGTGCCAGCAGTACCCCGGGGGGGGGATCGGATGAGCAGTTCTTC. Translating it yields CASSTPGGGSDEQFF.

The V call is TRBV9, the J call TRBJ2-1, with 10 bases aligning to TRBD1. CDR3 size: 15 residues. J lost 6 bases, V lost 3 bases, and 6 bases had no gene match. The germline CDR1 and CDR2 sequences are SGDLS and YYNGEE. CDR3 region: CASSAQGQGSNEQFF. Here the CDR3 DNA reads TGTGCCAGCAGCGCCCAGGGACAGGGGTCCAATGAGCAGTTCTTC.

By share of the sample, this clone is medium-sized. This chain uses TRBV19 with TRBJ1-6, with D tentatively TRBD1 (5 bases). CDR3 length: 13 amino acids. Per the germline V gene, CDR1 is LNHDA and CDR2 is SQIVND (reference sequence). The germline V and J ends were trimmed by 8 bases and 9 bases, with 14 bases remaining between them. CDR3 region: CASSGGGISPLHF. Here the CDR3 DNA reads TGTGCCAGTTCGGGGGGAGGAATTTCACCCCTCCACTTT.

V gene TRBV9 combines with J gene TRBJ2-7; 8 positions agree with TRBD2. Germline CDR1 SGDLS, CDR2 YYNGEE. After removal of 4 bases from V and 3 bases from J, the junction contained 6 bases not matched to a gene. This CDR3 has 14 amino acids. This chain's CDR3 is CASSPPTSDYEQYF. For the CDR3, the DNA is TGTGCCAGCAGCCCCCCGACTAGCGACTACGAGCAGTACTTC.

This clone was counted many times. This chain links TRBV9 with TRBJ2-7, with 11 positions matching TRBD2. Germline lookup yields CDR1 SGDLS and CDR2 YYNGEE. V dropped 0 bases and J dropped 3; count of bases not matched to a gene: 8. The CDR3 runs 17 residues. The CDR3 sequence: CASSVGSGRATIYEQYF. The DNA of the CDR3 is TGTGCCAGCAGCGTAGGTAGCGGGAGGGCGACGATCTACGAGCAGTACTTC.